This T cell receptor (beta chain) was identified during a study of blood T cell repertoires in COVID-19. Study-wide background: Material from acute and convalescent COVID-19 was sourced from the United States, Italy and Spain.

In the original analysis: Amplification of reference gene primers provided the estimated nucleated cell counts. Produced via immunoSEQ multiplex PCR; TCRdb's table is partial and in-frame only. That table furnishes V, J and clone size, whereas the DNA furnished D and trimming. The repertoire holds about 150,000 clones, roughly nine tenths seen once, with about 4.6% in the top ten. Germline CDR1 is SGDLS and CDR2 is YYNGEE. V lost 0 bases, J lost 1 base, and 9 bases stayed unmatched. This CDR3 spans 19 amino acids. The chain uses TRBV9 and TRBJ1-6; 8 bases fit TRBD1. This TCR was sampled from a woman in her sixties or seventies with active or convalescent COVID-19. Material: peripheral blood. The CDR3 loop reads CASSVVRDRLHSYNSPLHF. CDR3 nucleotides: TGTGCCAGCAGCGTAGTTCGGGACAGGCTTCATTCCTATAATTCACCCCTCCACTTT.